What follows describes a single T cell receptor beta chain. Its antigen is still unknown. No qualities accompany the bases; no much larger clone lies one base away. TCRbeta CDR3 regions were amplified from genomic DNA by means of the immunoSEQ Assay, a bias-controlled multiplex PCR. As for how the authors treated the data: Nucleated cell counts per sample were estimated from amplification of reference gene primers within the assay. Sequence reads were collapsed and filtered to measure the absolute abundance of every unique TCRbeta CDR3 rearrangement. For each sample, productive Simpson clonality was calculated as the square root of Simpson's diversity index across productive rearrangements. Here the immuneACCESS table is served through TCRdb, limited to in-frame sequences with V and J called. Missing clones are a known gap in these copies; in checked studies unresolved V genes cover under half, and the rest lacks a known reason. V and J calls and clone size come straight from that table; D and trimming were deduced from the DNA. The sample data list approximately 230,000 clones, and roughly 80% of these were observed just once. Of the sample, 4% to 6% is held by the ten largest clones.

From the cysteine through the phenylalanine, the CDR3 covers 15 amino acids. Just the 45-base CDR3 DNA is kept, in frame starting at base 1. From V the trimming removes 3 bases and from J it removes 0 bases, while the gene matches leave 2 bases of the junction unaccounted for. The germline V gene (reference sequence) gives CDR1 as DFQATT and CDR2 as SNEGSKA. The collaborating institutions used their own protocols to collect whole blood in K2EDTA tubes. For TCRbeta analysis, collaborators shipped samples as frozen whole blood, isolated PBMCs, or DNA extracted from either of those sample types. The data derive from a study of blood T cell repertoires in COVID-19 (dated by TCRdb to 2020 to 2021). A note on the overall study: Samples covering the acute and convalescent phases of COVID-19 were provided by collaborators in the United States, Italy and Spain. The prospective study material was composed of cDNA or gDNA derived from T cells, B-cell-depleted T cells, or PBMCs. Deeply sampled blood TCRbeta repertoires from subjects exposed to, actively infected with, or recovered from COVID-19 were included in the dataset. A freely available public database, intended as a resource for researchers studying the immune response to SARS-CoV-2, is where the repertoires were released. The samples were drawn from two sources: the first 160 participants of the ongoing ImmuneRACE study, and over 950 subjects contributed by 6 global collaborators. The sample metadata nearly always contained a de-identified subject ID, COVID-19 status, age in years and sex. Where available, HLA class I and class II types were taken from metadata supplied by the sample provider and were not determined by assay-based typing.

General findings and caveats noted by the study authors: The amount of clinical and demographic metadata varied by source and participant and was provided uncurated.

The receptor was isolated from a woman at least 80 years old with active or convalescent COVID-19. The chain is encoded by TRBV20-1 joined to TRBJ1-4; the central 9 bases match TRBD1. The sequencing sample was made of peripheral blood. This receptor has the CDR3 CSASDRGATNEKLFF. The sequenced DNA is TGCAGTGCTAGTGACAGGGGGGCAACTAATGAAAAACTGTTTTTT.